The 19 T cell receptor beta chains below all came from one sample that was sequenced in a study of blood T cell repertoires in COVID-19 (dated by TCRdb to 2018 to 2021). The method behind the library was the immunoSEQ multiplex PCR assay. TCRdb took over this immuneACCESS table, retaining in-frame rearrangements with V and J assigned. Such tables are incomplete; in checked studies, under half of the missing clones stem from an unresolved V gene, and the remainder is unexplained. A total of roughly 310,000 clones appear in this sample, roughly 90% of them only once. The ten largest clones represent roughly 2.5% of the sample. Specimen: PBMCs or T cells enriched from blood (not recorded which). Source of these receptors: a man between 60 and 70 years old who had recovered from COVID-19.

CDR3: CASKTGTENTEAFF. CDR3 DNA: TGTGCCAGCAAAACCGGGACTGAGAACACTGAAGCTTTCTTT. The rearrangement links TRBV28 to TRBJ1-1; tentative D call: TRBD1 (5 bases). There are 14 residues in the CDR3. Germline V lookup: CDR1 MDHEN, CDR2 SYDVKM. V was cut by 7 bases and J by 1 base, with 13 bases left in between. Full variable domain (missing parts from reference TRBV28 and TRBJ1-1): DVKVTQSSRYLVKRTGEKVFLECVQDMDHENMFWYRQDPGLGLRLIYFSYDVKMKEKGDIPEGYSVSREKKERFSLILESASTNQTSMYLCASKTGTENTEAFFGQGTRLTVV.

CDR3 region: CASSLGPGVGNEQFF. The DNA of the CDR3 is TGTGCCAGCAGCTTAGGCCCGGGGGTCGGCAATGAGCAGTTCTTC. This chain joins TRBV7-6 and TRBJ2-1, with TRBD2 as a possible D gene (6 bases). V lost 1 base, J lost 6 bases, and 13 bases lay in between. Germline CDR1 is SGHVS and CDR2 is FNYEAQ. The CDR3 extends over 15 amino acids.

This sequence joins TRBV6-5 and TRBJ1-1; 10 positions match TRBD1. The germline gives CDR1 MNHEY, CDR2 SVGAGI. The CDR3 is 13 residues long. With 6 bases clipped from V and 6 bases from J, the junction kept 4 bases outside the gene matches. CDR3 loop: CASRQDRGPEAFF. CDR3 DNA: TGTGCCAGCAGGCAAGACAGGGGGCCTGAAGCTTTCTTT.

The gene calls are TRBV30 and TRBJ2-2; perhaps TRBD1 as D (5 bases). CDR3 length equals 13 residues. From germline, CDR1 is GTSNPN and CDR2 SVGIG (reference sequence). V was clipped by 1 base and J by 4 bases, with 7 bases between them. The CDR3 DNA reads as TGTGCCTGGAGTGGACAGTCCACCGGGGAGCTGTTTTTT. Its protein product is CAWSGQSTGELFF.

V and J are TRBV11-2 and TRBJ2-3, with 8 positions matching TRBD2. The germline CDR1 and CDR2 sequences are SGHAT and FQNNGV. The CDR3 spans 16 residues. With V trimmed by 4 bases and J by 5 bases, 11 bases remained unmatched. CDR3 loop: CASSSFSGTRRDTQYF. Here the CDR3 DNA reads TGTGCCAGCAGCTCCTTTTCGGGGACTAGGAGAGATACGCAGTATTTT.

The gene calls are TRBV19 and TRBJ1-5; 11 positions match TRBD1. The CDR3 sequence is 16 residues long. Trimming took 6 bases from V and 0 from J; bases not matched to a gene: 4. Germline CDR1 LNHDA, CDR2 SQIVND (reference sequence). CDR3 in amino acids: CASSRDRGDSNQPQHF. CDR3 in DNA: TGTGCCAGTAGCCGGGACAGGGGGGATAGCAATCAGCCCCAGCATTTT.

CDR3 sequence: CASSVAQGLETQYF. For the CDR3, the DNA is TGTGCCAGCAGCGTAGCCCAGGGGTTAGAGACCCAGTACTTC. The chain recombines TRBV9 with TRBJ2-5; D perhaps matches TRBD1 (6 bases). With 0 bases removed from V and 4 bases from J, the gap between germline ends came to 10 bases. Per the germline V gene, CDR1 is SGDLS and CDR2 is YYNGEE. CDR3 length equals 14 residues.

This clone was detected once. The chain links TRBV12-3 or TRBV12-4 to TRBJ2-7, with D tentatively TRBD2 (5 bases). The length of the CDR3 is 12 residues. Between the trimmed V and J ends, which lost 6 bases and 9 bases, there was a span of 15 bases. CDR3 sequence reads: CASSNGLQSQYF. In DNA, the CDR3 is TGTGCCAGCAGCAACGGACTCCAGTCGCAGTACTTC.

The gene calls are TRBV3-1 (or the pseudogene TRBV3-2) and TRBJ2-7; no definite D call. Per germline, CDR1 LGHDT and CDR2 YNNKEL (reference sequence). V lost 1 base to trimming and J lost 3 bases, with 10 bases between them. The CDR3 loop spans 14 amino acids. CDR3 nucleotides: TGTGCCAGCAGCCAAGTTTCAGGCAGCTACGAGCAGTACTTC. Amino acids: CASSQVSGSYEQYF.

The chain couples TRBV4-1 to TRBJ2-7, with a tentative D call TRBD2 (5 bases). V lost 0 bases to trimming and J lost 4 bases, with 16 bases between them. Looked up from germline, CDR1 is MGHRA and CDR2 is YSYEKL. This CDR3 is 16 amino acids long. The CDR3 region is CASSQDPRGLKYEQYF. The CDR3 nucleotides are TGCGCCAGCAGCCAAGATCCTCGCGGGTTGAAATACGAGCAGTACTTC.

The chain couples TRBV30 to TRBJ1-3, with 7 nucleotides matching TRBD1. CDR3 length equals 13 residues. The V gene's germline CDR1 is GTSNPN and CDR2 SVGIG (reference sequence). V shed 4 bases, J shed 4 bases, and the junction held 4 bases outside the gene matches. As DNA, the CDR3 is TGTGCCTGGACCCTGACAGGGGGAAACACCATATATTTT. This sequence encodes CAWTLTGGNTIYF.

This chain joins TRBV6-5 and TRBJ2-7; unclear D gene. CDR1 and CDR2 (germline): MNHEY, SVGAGI. The CDR3 has 11 amino acids. The V end was cut by 6 bases, the J end by 3 bases, with 6 bases between. In nucleotides, the CDR3 is TGTGCCAGCAGCCGCGACTACGAGCAGTACTTC. Its translation is CASSRDYEQYF.

This sequence joins TRBV5-1 and TRBJ2-1, with D maybe TRBD2 (6 bases). The CDR3 contains 15 residues. Germline V gene sequence: CDR1 SGHRS, CDR2 YFSETQ. V was trimmed by 0 bases and J by 4 bases, leaving 11 bases between them. CDR3 region: CASSLGGRGYNEQFF. The CDR3 DNA follows: TGCGCCAGCAGCTTGGGCGGGCGGGGATACAATGAGCAGTTCTTC. Full variable domain (missing parts from reference TRBV5-1 and TRBJ2-1): KAGVTQTPRYLIKTRGQQVTLSCSPISGHRSVSWYQQTPGQGLQFLFEYFSETQRNKGNFPGRFSGRQFSNSRSEMNVSTLELGDSALYLCASSLGGRGYNEQFFGPGTRLTVL.

The V gene is TRBV7-3, the J gene TRBJ1-2; 7 bases are a match to TRBD1. Trimming took 2 bases from V and 7 from J; bases not matched to a gene: 4. CDR1 is SGHTA and CDR2 is FQGTGA in the germline V gene. The CDR3 runs 13 residues. The CDR3 is CASSLDRDSGYTF. CDR3 sequence (DNA): TGTGCCAGCAGCTTAGACAGGGATTCTGGCTACACCTTC.

This clone was seen once. This chain uses TRBV5-1 with TRBJ2-5, with TRBD2 matching over 8 bases. After removal of 1 base from V and 3 bases from J, the junction contained 5 bases not matched to a gene. Germline CDR1 reads SGHRS; CDR2 reads YFSETQ. CDR3 length equals 15 residues. CDR3 sequence reads: CASSLRGSGEETQYF. The CDR3 nucleotides read TGCGCCAGCAGCTTGAGGGGTAGCGGGGAAGAGACCCAGTACTTC.

V and J are TRBV11-2 and TRBJ2-7, with TRBD2 matching 7 bases. CDR1 and CDR2 from the germline V gene are SGHAT and FQNNGV. The trim removed 1 base at V and 2 bases at J, leaving 5 bases unmatched. CDR3 size: 15 residues. The CDR3: CASSLGAGDPYEQYF. The DNA of the CDR3 is TGTGCCAGCAGCTTAGGGGCGGGGGACCCCTACGAGCAGTACTTC.

V is TRBV6-2 or TRBV6-3 and J is TRBJ2-1, with 7 bases fitting TRBD2. V lost 5 bases to trimming and J lost 8 bases; unmatched junction nucleotides: 15. Germline V gene data show CDR1 as MNHEY and CDR2 as SVGEGT. The CDR3 loop spans 16 amino acids. CDR3 coding DNA: TGTGCCAGCAGTGCCCGCGGGAGTCTGGTTGTGCATGAGCAGTTCTTC. Encoded protein: CASSARGSLVVHEQFF.

This chain uses TRBV28 with TRBJ2-3; TRBD2 matches 12 bases. The trim removed 1 base at V and 3 bases at J, leaving 8 bases unmatched. Germline lookup yields CDR1 MDHEN and CDR2 SYDVKM. This CDR3 is built from 18 residues. In DNA form, the CDR3 reads TGTGCCAGCAGTTTATCCCCCCCCACTAGCGGGAGGACAGATACGCAGTATTTT. Its translation: CASSLSPPTSGRTDTQYF.

As to this clone: Other DNA sequences within the sample encode an identical CDR3. V and J are TRBV5-1 and TRBJ1-1; no definite D call. Germline assignment: CDR1 SGHRS and CDR2 YFSETQ. The CDR3 sequence is 13 residues long. The V end lost 0 bases, the J end lost 4 bases, and 7 bases lay between the germline ends. CDR3 in DNA: TGCGCCAGCAGCTTGGGTCAGGTCACTGAAGCTTTCTTT. It specifies CASSLGQVTEAFF.